The 13 T cell receptor beta chains below come from one sample, sequenced in a study of regulatory T cells in long-lasting Graves disease. iRepertoire HTBI primers and Arm-PCR of CDR3 regions built TCR beta libraries. TCRdb reprocessed the multiplex PCR reads with MiXCR, giving one entry per CDR3 protein. Of a few hundred thousand distinct CDR3 sequences listed, 16% are singletons. Time point meaning: newly diagnosed GD, antithyroid drugs for less than 3 months. With RNA extracted from PBMCs as input, the TCR library was made. In addition, the sample was reused for a study of T cells in Graves' hyperthyroidism and ophthalmopathy.

The specimen comprised peripheral blood mononuclear cells (PBMCs), sampled at new diagnosis, from a patient treated with antithyroid drugs. The source is a man aged 35 to 55 with Graves disease.

This clonotype occurred many times. The V call is TRBV18, the J call TRBJ2-2; the D is unclear. The CDR3 covers 12 residues. V was shortened by 1 base and J by 5 bases, with 2 bases between the two germline ends. CDR1 and CDR2 (germline): KGHSH, LQKENI. The CDR3 bases are TGTGCCAGCTCACCACGAACCGGGGAGCTGTTTTTT. This codes for CASSPRTGELFF.

In its sample, this clonotype was seen a few times. The chain links TRBV9 to TRBJ2-2; 11 bases agree with TRBD1. Losses at the gene ends were 4 bases for V and 4 bases for J; bases not matched to a gene: 12. Per the germline V gene, CDR1 is SGDLS and CDR2 is YYNGEE. The CDR3 runs to 18 residues. CDR3 region: CASSFTGQGAPSTGELFF. CDR3 sequence (DNA): TGTGCCAGCAGCTTCACCGGACAGGGGGCCCCCTCCACCGGGGAGCTGTTTTTT.

The chain couples TRBV28 to TRBJ2-5, with a tentative D call TRBD1 (6 bases). The CDR3 runs to 13 residues. V was cut by 4 bases and J by 2 bases, with 8 bases left in between. In germline, CDR1 is MDHEN, CDR2 SYDVKM. The CDR3 DNA is TGTGCCAGCAGTTGGACAGCTCAAGAGACCCAGTACTTC. Its protein is CASSWTAQETQYF.

This chain links TRBV7-9 with TRBJ2-6, with TRBD1 identical over 7 bases. Trimming at V came to 2 bases and at J to 0 bases, leaving 10 bases not matched to a gene. The CDR3 has 19 amino acids. Germline V lookup: CDR1 SEHNR, CDR2 FQNEAQ (reference sequence). The CDR3 sequence: CASSLPRQGGDSGANVLTF. CDR3 DNA sequence: TGTGCCAGCAGCTTACCAAGACAGGGTGGGGACTCTGGGGCCAACGTCCTGACTTTC.

This clonotype has a count of ten or more. The V and J genes are TRBV2 and TRBJ2-7; D is perhaps TRBD2 (6 bases). Germline V gives CDR1 SNHLY, CDR2 FYNNEI. Trimming shortened V by 7 bases and J by 4 bases, and 14 bases separated the two germline ends. The CDR3 is 13 amino acids. The DNA for the CDR3 is TGTGCCAGCACCACCGGGCTAGCGTACGAGCAGTACTTC. Protein product: CASTTGLAYEQYF.

The chain combines TRBV20-1 with TRBJ2-1; 12 nucleotides match TRBD2. The CDR3 loop spans 15 amino acids. CDR1 is DFQATT, CDR2 SNEGSKA, per germline (reference sequence). After removal of 2 bases from V and 3 bases from J, the junction contained 2 bases not matched to a gene. DNA for the CDR3: TGCAGTGCTAGACGACTAGCGGGGGTCTACAATGAGCAGTTCTTC. Translating it yields CSARRLAGVYNEQFF.

This rearrangement joins TRBV5-1 to TRBJ1-2, with TRBD1 matching 9 bases. V trimming: 4 bases; J trimming: 6 bases; junction bases outside the gene matches: 13. CDR1 is SGHRS, CDR2 YFSETQ, per germline. There are 16 residues in the CDR3. CDR3 region: CASSQVGGTGTDGYTF. The CDR3 nucleotides read TGCGCCAGCAGCCAAGTAGGGGGGACAGGGACGGATGGCTACACCTTC. The whole variable domain, remainder taken from reference TRBV5-1 and TRBJ1-2, is KAGVTQTPRYLIKTRGQQVTLSCSPISGHRSVSWYQQTPGQGLQFLFEYFSETQRNKGNFPGRFSGRQFSNSRSEMNVSTLELGDSALYLCASSQVGGTGTDGYTFGSGTRLTVV.

Only a few counts were recorded for this clonotype. This chain links TRBV28 with TRBJ1-2; 7 bases align to TRBD1. CDR3 length equals 15 residues. Germline CDR1 MDHEN, CDR2 SYDVKM. The V and J ends lost 6 bases and 4 bases, in that order; junction bases with no gene match: 11. CDR3 DNA sequence: TGTGCCAGCAGCCAGGGGGGGGGGAAGGGCTATGGCTACACCTTC. This sequence encodes CASSQGGGKGYGYTF.

This chain links TRBV18 with TRBJ2-3; weak D call: TRBD1 (6 bases). This CDR3 comprises 14 residues. Germline V gives CDR1 KGHSH, CDR2 LQKENI. Trimming pared 3 bases from V and 5 bases from J, leaving 12 bases between. DNA for the CDR3: TGTGCCAGCTCACCGGGGGCACGAGTAGATACGCAGTATTTT. This sequence encodes CASSPGARVDTQYF.

Concerning this clonotype: A read error is the likely source, as a far larger clone sits one nucleotide away. The CDR3 is CASSQGGIQGTSYEQYF. DNA of the CDR3: TGTGCCAGCAGCCAAGGGGGAATACAGGGAACCTCCTACGAGCAGTACTTC. V is TRBV14 and J is TRBJ2-7, with D tentatively TRBD1 (6 bases). V lost 1 base and J 0 bases, leaving 16 bases between the germline ends. From germline, CDR1 is SGHDN and CDR2 FVKESK. The CDR3 has 17 amino acids. Looking up the rest from reference TRBV14 and TRBJ2-7 gives the full variable domain: EAGVTQFPSHSVIEKGQTVTLRCDPISGHDNLYWYRRVMGKEIKFLLHFVKESKQDESGMPNNRFLAERTGGTYSTLKVQPAELEDSGVYFCASSQGGIQGTSYEQYFGPGTRLTVT.

In this sample, this clonotype turned up many times. CDR3 bases: TGTGCCAGCAGCGAAGGGGGGGCATCCAGGTACGAGCAGTACTTC. Translating gives CASSEGGASRYEQYF. The chain employs TRBV11-3 and TRBJ2-7; weak D call: TRBD2 (7 bases). V was shortened by 5 bases and J by 4 bases, with 18 bases between the two germline ends. The CDR3 is 15 residues long. The germline V gene encodes CDR1 SGHNT and CDR2 YENEEA.

Remarks on this clonotype: Possible read error: a much larger clone is one base away. The CDR3 reads CASSPGVLSYEQYF. Written as DNA, the CDR3 is TGTGCCAGCAGCCCCGGGGTACTCTCCTACGAGCAGTACTTC. This chain uses TRBV11-2 with TRBJ2-7; possibly TRBD2 for D (5 bases). This CDR3 has 14 residues. Germline V gene sequence: CDR1 SGHAT, CDR2 FQNNGV. V shed 5 bases and J shed 0 bases, with 11 bases lying between them.

This clonotype was recorded many times. The chain employs TRBV7-3 and TRBJ2-3; the D call may be TRBD1 or TRBD2 (6 bases each). CDR1 is SGHTA, CDR2 FQGTGA, per germline. The CDR3 spans 14 residues. V was trimmed by 1 base and J by 5 bases, leaving 10 bases between them. The CDR3 bases are TGTGCCAGCAGCTTAAACGGGGGCGTAGATACGCAGTATTTT. Encoded protein: CASSLNGGVDTQYF. The entire variable domain, with the rest obtained from reference TRBV7-3 and TRBJ2-3, is as follows: GAGVSQTPSNKVTEKGKYVELRCDPISGHTALYWYRQSLGQGPEFLIYFQGTGAADDSGLPNDRFFAVRPEGSVSTLKIQRTERGDSAVYLCASSLNGGVDTQYFGPGTRLTVL.